The 11 T cell receptor beta chains presented below share a single source sample, sequenced in a study of blood T cell repertoires in COVID-19. The protocol was immunoSEQ multiplex PCR, while the TCRdb copy is restricted to in-frame clones and leaves out a portion. The table includes a few hundred thousand clones, around nine tenths detected once. Material: peripheral blood. Every receptor here comes from a man aged 55 to 70 with acute or convalescent COVID-19.

This clone was recorded once. The chain has TRBV24-1 and TRBJ1-5; 8 nucleotides match TRBD1. V was pared by 4 bases and J by 5 bases, with 3 bases of the junction left unmatched. This CDR3 contains 14 residues. Germline V lookup: CDR1 KGHDR, CDR2 SFDVKD. CDR3 in DNA: TGTGCCACCAGTGAGACAGGGGTTCATCAGCCCCAGCATTTT. Translation: CATSETGVHQPQHF.

The chain uses TRBV5-1 and TRBJ1-1, with 8 nucleotides matching TRBD1. Germline CDR1 is SGHRS and CDR2 is YFSETQ. This CDR3 spans 16 amino acids. J lost 6 bases, V lost 4 bases, and 14 bases had no gene match. Here the CDR3 reads CASSPMTGTGLPEAFF. CDR3 nucleotide sequence: TGCGCCAGCAGCCCAATGACAGGGACAGGTCTCCCTGAAGCTTTCTTT.

This clone was seen only once. The chain recombines TRBV28 with TRBJ1-2; D possibly corresponds to TRBD1 (6 bases). Per the germline V gene, CDR1 is MDHEN and CDR2 is SYDVKM. Deletions cut 3 bases from V and 2 bases from J, with 13 bases between. The CDR3 sequence is 15 residues long. This chain's CDR3 is CASSLSAGANYGYTF. CDR3 coding DNA: TGTGCCAGCAGTTTGTCCGCAGGGGCCAACTATGGCTACACCTTC.

The CDR3 here is CASSLGTGNEKLFF. In DNA, the CDR3 is TGTGCCAGCAGCCTTGGGACAGGTAATGAAAAACTGTTTTTT. The chain links TRBV4-2 to TRBJ1-4; 8 bases agree with TRBD1. This CDR3 contains 14 residues. V gave up 4 bases and J gave up 4 bases; unmatched junction bases: 2. Germline-derived CDR1 and CDR2 are LGHNA and YNFKEQ.

The chain has TRBV7-2 and TRBJ2-2; 7 nucleotides agree with TRBD1. This CDR3 is 16 amino acids long. Germline loops: CDR1 SGHTA, CDR2 FQGNSA. The V and J ends lost 1 base and 4 bases, in that order; junction bases with no gene match: 6. The CDR3 coding sequence is TGTGCCAGCAGCTTAGTCGGCAGGGGGATCACCGGGGAGCTGTTTTTT. Protein: CASSLVGRGITGELFF. Drawing the rest from reference TRBV7-2 and TRBJ2-2, the complete variable domain is GAGVSQSPSNKVTEKGKDVELRCDPISGHTALYWYRQSLGQGLEFLIYFQGNSAPDKSGLPSDRFSAERTGGSVSTLTIQRTQQEDSAVYLCASSLVGRGITGELFFGEGSRLTVL.

The genes are TRBV24-1 and TRBJ1-1, with 7 bases matching TRBD1. Germline V gene data show CDR1 as KGHDR and CDR2 as SFDVKD. The length of the CDR3 is 17 residues. Germline trimming cut 3 bases from V and 4 bases from J; bases unmatched to any gene: 13. Here the CDR3 reads CATSDPKRQGVGTEAFF. Written as DNA, the CDR3 is TGTGCCACCAGTGATCCAAAACGACAGGGAGTCGGCACTGAAGCTTTCTTT.

The chain combines TRBV5-1 with TRBJ2-5; TRBD1 matches at 7 bases. CDR1 SGHRS and CDR2 YFSETQ come from the germline V gene. The CDR3 extends over 14 amino acids. J lost 2 bases, V lost 4 bases, and 5 bases had no gene match. The CDR3 coding sequence is TGCGCCAGCAGCGGTCCGGGACAGCAAGAGACCCAGTACTTC. It specifies CASSGPGQQETQYF.

The chain links TRBV6-1 to TRBJ2-5; 9 nucleotides line up with TRBD2. In germline, CDR1 is MNHNS, CDR2 SASEGT. CDR3 length: 17 residues. Germline trimming cut 2 bases from V and 0 bases from J; bases unmatched to any gene: 7. This CDR3 reads CASSEFGSGGHQETQYF. In DNA form, the CDR3 reads TGTGCCAGCAGTGAATTTGGTAGCGGGGGCCACCAAGAGACCCAGTACTTC.

The chain carries TRBV5-1 and TRBJ1-3; 7 nucleotides line up with TRBD1. The ends lost 4 bases at V and 4 bases at J; junction bases unmatched: 5. Germline CDR1 SGHRS, CDR2 YFSETQ. The length of the CDR3 is 14 residues. CDR3 coding DNA: TGCGCCAGCAGCCCTGGGACAGAAGGAAACACCATATATTTT. As protein: CASSPGTEGNTIYF.

The genes are TRBV7-2 and TRBJ1-2; D not certain. The CDR3 length is 13 residues. V lost 5 bases and J 4 bases, leaving 11 bases between the germline ends. From germline, CDR1 is SGHTA and CDR2 FQGNSA. In DNA form, the CDR3 reads TGTGCCAGCAGCCCCCGACTGCCCTATGGCTACACCTTC. The encoded protein is CASSPRLPYGYTF.

This clone was found a few times. This rearrangement joins TRBV19 to TRBJ1-6, with TRBD1 as a possible D gene (6 bases). Trimming stripped 6 bases from V and 10 bases from J, with 13 bases between. Germline values: CDR1 LNHDA, CDR2 SQIVND (reference sequence). The CDR3 loop spans 13 amino acids. The CDR3 region is CASRRSGGSPLHF. The CDR3 region has the DNA TGTGCCAGTAGGAGGTCGGGGGGCTCACCCCTCCACTTT.